This T cell receptor (beta chain) was captured by sequencing in a study of T-cell memory formation after mild COVID-19. A 5'RACE reaction primed in the constant segment made cDNA libraries of TCR alpha and TCR beta, and these carried sample barcodes and UMIs. From the 5' RACE reads, TCRdb called clonotypes with MiXCR, one entry per CDR3 protein. The data hold 150,000 to 200,000 distinct CDR3 sequences, with around 13% observed a single time. The CDR3 covers 15 residues. V lost 4 bases to trimming and J lost 3 bases, with 16 bases between them. The rearrangement joins TRBV12-3 or TRBV12-4 to TRBJ2-7, with D possibly matching TRBD2 (7 bases). This receptor was identified in an adult woman who had mild COVID-19 (a few samples of this study predate the infection). Cell type and time point are not known. The specimen sequenced was PBMCs or a T cell subset sorted from them (not recorded which). The CDR3 here is CASSSRGGGSYEQYF. The CDR3 nucleotides are TGTGCCAGCAGTTCTCGCGGCGGGGGCAGCTACGAGCAGTACTTC.